A selection of T cell receptor beta chains follows, all from one sample in a study of T cells in Graves' hyperthyroidism and ophthalmopathy. A single record per CDR3 protein comes from TCRdb applying MiXCR to the multiplex PCR reads. The data contain about 610,000 distinct CDR3 sequences, 40% to 55% of them seen just once; the ten biggest clones take up about 8%. Sequencing used peripheral blood or thyroid tissue (not recorded which). The receptors stem from a woman aged 18-29 years with Graves' hyperthyroidism. The CDR3 runs from the conserved cysteine through the conserved F or W. Each record gives: J gene, V gene, CDR3 protein.

TRBJ2-5 | TRBV12-3/TRBV12-4 | CASSREGRSGGQETQYF
TRBJ2-7 | TRBV11-2 | CASSSRTAGARWF
TRBJ1-5 | TRBV6-2/TRBV6-3 | CASSYSVLNQPQHF
TRBJ2-5 | TRBV2 | CASSELMAETQYF
TRBJ2-7 | TRBV11-3 | CASRIKGGSGFEQYF
TRBJ1-2 | TRBV19 | CASRHRTEGLYGYTF
TRBJ2-1 | TRBV29-1 | CSVDTLAQDEQFF
TRBJ1-1 | TRBV20-1 | CSALPGRSFF
TRBJ1-2 | TRBV7-9 | CASSLYPGPSRGYYGYTF
TRBJ1-1 | TRBV9 | CASSVAHGTGVNTEAFF
TRBJ2-2 | TRBV20-1 | CSARDEGQGNTGELFF
TRBJ2-6 | TRBV27 | CASGGGRAISGANVLTF
TRBJ2-3 | TRBV24-1 | CATSDPMGGRTDTQYF
TRBJ2-2 | TRBV6-5 | CASSGRDRLNTGELFF
TRBJ2-7 | TRBV29-1 | CSVVISGSSCERYF
TRBJ1-6 | TRBV2 | CASSEAGLHF
TRBJ2-5 | TRBV19 | CASSGQHQETQYF
TRBJ2-1 | TRBV7-9 | CASSPTGLGGNEQFF
TRBJ2-5 | TRBV4-2 | CASSQGNRLETQYF
TRBJ1-5 | TRBV20-1 | CSAAGGQGVNQPQHF
TRBJ2-2 | TRBV6-5 | CASSYSKVAGATPTGELFF
TRBJ2-1 | TRBV9 | CASSVPGGEEQFF
TRBJ1-1 | TRBV6-4 | CASSAPRGKGQAFF
TRBJ1-3 | TRBV6-6 | CASSYLGAGNTIYF
TRBJ2-5 | TRBV7-2 | CASSLGTQGQETQYF
TRBJ1-1 | TRBV15 | CTTSRDRSDAEAFF
TRBJ2-2 | TRBV7-2 | CASSHGLVNTGELFF
TRBJ1-4 | TRBV29-1 | CSVTGLANEKLFF
TRBJ2-3 | TRBV7-2 | CASSPTLGQGSTDTQYF
TRBJ1-5 | TRBV7-2 | CASSFFIGGTGFPPQHF
TRBJ2-2 | TRBV29-1 | CSVEEGGLPSAGELFF
TRBJ1-5 | TRBV7-2 | CASSLAGTGSGAQHF
TRBJ1-4 | TRBV19 | CASSRSSAGGKLFF
TRBJ1-4 | TRBV5-4 | CASSLKMVAGGEKLFF
TRBJ2-5 | TRBV15 | CATSREGGSFRRTQYF
TRBJ2-6 | TRBV6-1 | CASSEGWERANVLTF
TRBJ2-7 | TRBV28 | CASGTRVSYEQYF
TRBJ1-3 | TRBV29-1 | CSVENRVSGNTIYF
TRBJ1-1 | TRBV6-4 | CASSPGGANTEAFF
TRBJ1-6 | TRBV29-1 | CSRRDSSYNSPLHF
TRBJ2-2 | TRBV10-1 | CASSAVLDRGHTGELFF
TRBJ1-5 | TRBV19 | CASSIGVYNQPQHF
TRBJ1-1 | TRBV7-9 | CASSLDGTGYGYTFGSGTEAFF
TRBJ2-3 | TRBV9 | CASSPRSSFTDTQYF
TRBJ1-1 | TRBV12-3/TRBV12-4 | CASSLRRTNTEAFF
TRBJ2-5 | TRBV5-1 | CASSRRPWAGTQYF
TRBJ1-1 | TRBV20-1 | CSAGDSGNIAGNTEAFF
TRBJ1-1 | TRBV12-3/TRBV12-4 | CSQVDPTRVTEAFF
NA | TRBV20-1 | CSARPTGWVADTQYF
TRBJ2-5 | TRBV7-9 | CASSSLGDQETQYF
TRBJ1-4 | TRBV2 | CASSDFQLWEKLFF
TRBJ1-4 | TRBV2 | CASSYPGTGDEKLFF
TRBJ2-7 | TRBV11-3 | CASSERGRGIPYEQYF
TRBJ1-2 | TRBV20-1 | CSARGDSLAETGYGYTF